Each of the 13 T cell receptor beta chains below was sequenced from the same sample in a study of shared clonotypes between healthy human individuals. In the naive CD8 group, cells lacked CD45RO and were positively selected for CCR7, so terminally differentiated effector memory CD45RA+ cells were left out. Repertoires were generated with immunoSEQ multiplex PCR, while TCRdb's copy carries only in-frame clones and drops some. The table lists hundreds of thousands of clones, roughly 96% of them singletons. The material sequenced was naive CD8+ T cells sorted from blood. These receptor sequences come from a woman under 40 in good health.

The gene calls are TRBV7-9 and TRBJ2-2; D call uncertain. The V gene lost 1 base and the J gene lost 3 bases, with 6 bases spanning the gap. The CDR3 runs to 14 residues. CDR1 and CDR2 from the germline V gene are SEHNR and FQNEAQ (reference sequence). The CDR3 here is CASSLGTDTGELFF. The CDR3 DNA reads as TGTGCCAGCAGCTTAGGGACGGACACCGGGGAGCTGTTTTTT.

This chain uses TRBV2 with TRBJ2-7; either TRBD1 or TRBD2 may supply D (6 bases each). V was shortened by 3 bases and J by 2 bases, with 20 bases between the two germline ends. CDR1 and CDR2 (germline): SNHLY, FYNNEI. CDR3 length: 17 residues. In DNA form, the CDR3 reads TGTGCCAGCAGTGACACAGGAGGGACAACCTTACCCTACGAGCAGTACTTC. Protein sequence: CASSDTGGTTLPYEQYF.

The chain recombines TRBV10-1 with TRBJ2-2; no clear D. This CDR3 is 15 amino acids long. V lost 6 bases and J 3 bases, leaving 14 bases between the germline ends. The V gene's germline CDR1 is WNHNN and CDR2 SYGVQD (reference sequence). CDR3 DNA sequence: TGCGCCAGCAGCAACGACGGGCGTTACACCGGGGAGCTGTTTTTT. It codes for CASSNDGRYTGELFF.

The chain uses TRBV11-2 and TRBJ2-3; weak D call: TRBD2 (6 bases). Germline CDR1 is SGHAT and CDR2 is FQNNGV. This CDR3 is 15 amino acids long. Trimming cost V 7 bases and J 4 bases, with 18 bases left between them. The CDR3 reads CASTMGSGSPDTQYF. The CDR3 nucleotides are TGTGCCAGCACGATGGGGTCCGGGAGCCCAGATACGCAGTATTTT.

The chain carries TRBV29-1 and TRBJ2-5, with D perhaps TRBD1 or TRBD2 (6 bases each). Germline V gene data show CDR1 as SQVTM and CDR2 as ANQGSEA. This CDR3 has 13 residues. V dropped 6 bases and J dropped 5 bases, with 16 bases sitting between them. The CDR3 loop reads CSVHVGGGETQYF. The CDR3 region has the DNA TGCAGCGTCCACGTGGGGGGCGGGGAGACCCAGTACTTC.

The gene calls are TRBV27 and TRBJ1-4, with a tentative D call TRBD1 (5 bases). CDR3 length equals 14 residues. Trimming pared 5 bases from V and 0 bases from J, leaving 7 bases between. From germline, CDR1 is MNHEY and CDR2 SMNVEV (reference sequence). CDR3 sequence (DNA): TGTGCCAGCAGTCCGGACACAACTAATGAAAAACTGTTTTTT. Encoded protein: CASSPDTTNEKLFF.

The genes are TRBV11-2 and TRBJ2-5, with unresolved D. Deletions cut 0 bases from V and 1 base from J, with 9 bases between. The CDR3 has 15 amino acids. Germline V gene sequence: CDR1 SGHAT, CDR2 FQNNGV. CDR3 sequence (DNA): TGTGCCAGCAGCTTAGACGGCAGACCCCAAGAGACCCAGTACTTC. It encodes CASSLDGRPQETQYF.

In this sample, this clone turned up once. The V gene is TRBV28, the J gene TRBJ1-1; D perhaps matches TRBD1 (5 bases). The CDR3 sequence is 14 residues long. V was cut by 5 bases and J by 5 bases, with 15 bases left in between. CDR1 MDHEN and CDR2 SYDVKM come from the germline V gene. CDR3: CASSLGGAKTEAFF. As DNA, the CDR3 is TGTGCCAGCAGTCTTGGAGGGGCGAAGACTGAAGCTTTCTTT. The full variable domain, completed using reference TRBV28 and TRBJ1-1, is DVKVTQSSRYLVKRTGEKVFLECVQDMDHENMFWYRQDPGLGLRLIYFSYDVKMKEKGDIPEGYSVSREKKERFSLILESASTNQTSMYLCASSLGGAKTEAFFGQGTRLTVV.

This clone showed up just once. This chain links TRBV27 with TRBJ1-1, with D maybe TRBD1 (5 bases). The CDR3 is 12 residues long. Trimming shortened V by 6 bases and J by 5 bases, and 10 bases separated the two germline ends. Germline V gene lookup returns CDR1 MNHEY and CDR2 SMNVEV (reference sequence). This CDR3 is CASRAGGTEAFF. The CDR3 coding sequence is TGTGCCAGCAGGGCCGGGGGGACTGAAGCTTTCTTT.

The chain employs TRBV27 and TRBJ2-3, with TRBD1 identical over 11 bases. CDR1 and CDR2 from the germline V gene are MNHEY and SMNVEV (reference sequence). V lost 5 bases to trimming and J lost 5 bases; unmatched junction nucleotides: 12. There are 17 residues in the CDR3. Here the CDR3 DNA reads TGTGCCAGCAGTCGACACGGACAGGGGGCGAGGGGAGATACGCAGTATTTT. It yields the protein CASSRHGQGARGDTQYF.

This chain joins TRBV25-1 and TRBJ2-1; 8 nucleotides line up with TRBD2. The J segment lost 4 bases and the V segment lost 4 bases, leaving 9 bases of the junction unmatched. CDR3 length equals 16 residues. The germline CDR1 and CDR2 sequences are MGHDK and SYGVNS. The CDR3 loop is CASSGGSGGIYNEQFF. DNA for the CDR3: TGTGCCAGCAGTGGCGGCTCGGGGGGGATTTACAATGAGCAGTTCTTC. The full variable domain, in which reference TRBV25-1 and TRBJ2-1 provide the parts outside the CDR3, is EADIYQTPRYLVIGTGKKITLECSQTMGHDKMYWYQQDPGMELHLIHYSYGVNSTEKGDLSSESTVSRIRTEHFPLTLESARPSHTSQYLCASSGGSGGIYNEQFFGPGTRLTVL.

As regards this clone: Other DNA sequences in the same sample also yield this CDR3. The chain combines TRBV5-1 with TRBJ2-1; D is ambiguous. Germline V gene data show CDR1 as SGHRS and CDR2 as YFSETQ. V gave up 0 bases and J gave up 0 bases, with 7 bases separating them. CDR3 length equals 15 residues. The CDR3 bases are TGCGCCAGCAGCTTGGTCGGCGGCTCCTACAATGAGCAGTTCTTC. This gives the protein CASSLVGGSYNEQFF.

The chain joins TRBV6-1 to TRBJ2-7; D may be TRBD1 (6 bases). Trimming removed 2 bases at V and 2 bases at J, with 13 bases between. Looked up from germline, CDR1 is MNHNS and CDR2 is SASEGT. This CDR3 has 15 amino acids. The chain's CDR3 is CASSEPGHGTYEQYF. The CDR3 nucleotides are TGTGCCAGCAGTGAACCGGGACACGGAACCTACGAGCAGTACTTC.